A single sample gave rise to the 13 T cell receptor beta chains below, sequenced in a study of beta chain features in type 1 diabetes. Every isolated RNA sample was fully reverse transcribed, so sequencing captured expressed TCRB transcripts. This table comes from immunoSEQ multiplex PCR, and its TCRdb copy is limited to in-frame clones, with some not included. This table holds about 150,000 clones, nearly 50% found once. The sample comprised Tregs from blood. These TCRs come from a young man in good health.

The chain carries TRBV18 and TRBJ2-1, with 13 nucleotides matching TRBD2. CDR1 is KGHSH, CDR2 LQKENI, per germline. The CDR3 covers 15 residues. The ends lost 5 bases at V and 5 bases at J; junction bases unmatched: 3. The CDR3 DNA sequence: TGTGCCAGCTCAACGGGACTAGCGGGACACAATGAGCAGTTCTTC. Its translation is CASSTGLAGHNEQFF.

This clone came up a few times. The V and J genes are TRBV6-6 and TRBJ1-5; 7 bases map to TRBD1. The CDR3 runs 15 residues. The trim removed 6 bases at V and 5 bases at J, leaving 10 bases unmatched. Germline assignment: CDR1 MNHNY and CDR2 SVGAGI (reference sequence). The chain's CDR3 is CASSPDRAIYQPQHF. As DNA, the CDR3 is TGTGCCAGCAGCCCCGACAGGGCAATATATCAGCCCCAGCATTTT.

The CDR3 DNA is TGCGCCAGCAGCCAAGATCGGGCTAGCGGGAGGGTTCCTATTTTAGCCAAAAACATTCAGTACTTC. Protein: CASSQDRASGRVPILAKNIQYF. V and J are TRBV4-1 and TRBJ2-4; 12 bases are a match to TRBD2. CDR3 length: 22 amino acids. Germline V gene lookup returns CDR1 MGHRA and CDR2 YSYEKL. V lost 0 bases, J lost 0 bases, and 15 bases stayed unmatched.

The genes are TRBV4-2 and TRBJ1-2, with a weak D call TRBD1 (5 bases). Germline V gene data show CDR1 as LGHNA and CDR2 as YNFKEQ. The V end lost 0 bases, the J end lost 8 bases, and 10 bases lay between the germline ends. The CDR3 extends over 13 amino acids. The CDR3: CASSQEYQGGYTF. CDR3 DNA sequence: TGTGCCAGCAGCCAAGAATATCAGGGCGGCTACACCTTC.

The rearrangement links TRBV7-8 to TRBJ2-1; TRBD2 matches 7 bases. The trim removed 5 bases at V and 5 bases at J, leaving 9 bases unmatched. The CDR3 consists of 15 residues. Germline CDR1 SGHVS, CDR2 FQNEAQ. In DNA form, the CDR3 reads TGTGCCAGCAGCCCGCCGGGAGGTCTCGACAATGAGCAGTTCTTC. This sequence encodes CASSPPGGLDNEQFF.

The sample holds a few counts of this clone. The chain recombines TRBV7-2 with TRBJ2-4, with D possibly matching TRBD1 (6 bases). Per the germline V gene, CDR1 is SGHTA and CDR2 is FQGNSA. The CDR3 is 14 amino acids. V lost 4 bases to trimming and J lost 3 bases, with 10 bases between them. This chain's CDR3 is CASSWGLNKNIQYF. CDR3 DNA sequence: TGTGCCAGCAGCTGGGGGCTTAACAAAAACATTCAGTACTTC.

The CDR3 DNA reads as TGTGCCTGGAGTGTCCGGACACATAGCACAGATACGCAGTATTTT. Protein product: CAWSVRTHSTDTQYF. The chain uses TRBV30 and TRBJ2-3; D is possibly TRBD1 (5 bases). This CDR3 is built from 15 residues. CDR1 is GTSNPN, CDR2 SVGIG, per germline (reference sequence). The ends were cut back, 0 bases at V and 0 bases at J, with 10 bases in the middle.

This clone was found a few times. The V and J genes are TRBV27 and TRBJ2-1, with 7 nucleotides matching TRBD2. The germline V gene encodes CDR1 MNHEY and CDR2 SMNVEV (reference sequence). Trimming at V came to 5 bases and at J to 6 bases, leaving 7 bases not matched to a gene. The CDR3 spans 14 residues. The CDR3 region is CASSSGAWGNEQFF. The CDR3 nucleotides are TGTGCCAGCAGTAGCGGGGCCTGGGGCAATGAGCAGTTCTTC.

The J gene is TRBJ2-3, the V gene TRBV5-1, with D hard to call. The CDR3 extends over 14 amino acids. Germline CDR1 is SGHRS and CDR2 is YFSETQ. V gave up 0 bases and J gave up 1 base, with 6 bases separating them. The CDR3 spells CASSLGGRTDTQYF. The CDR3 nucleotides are TGCGCCAGCAGCTTGGGTGGCCGCACAGATACGCAGTATTTT.

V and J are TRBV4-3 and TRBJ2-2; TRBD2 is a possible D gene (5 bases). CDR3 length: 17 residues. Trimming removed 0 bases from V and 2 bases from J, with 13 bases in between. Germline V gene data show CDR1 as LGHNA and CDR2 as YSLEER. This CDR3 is CASSQDPSGINTGELFF. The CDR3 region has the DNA TGCGCCAGCAGCCAAGATCCCAGCGGTATAAACACCGGGGAGCTGTTTTTT.

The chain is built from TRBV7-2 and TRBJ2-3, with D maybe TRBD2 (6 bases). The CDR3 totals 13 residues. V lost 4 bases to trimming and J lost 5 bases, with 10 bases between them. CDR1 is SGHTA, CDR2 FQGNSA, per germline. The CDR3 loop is CASSSTSGDTQYF. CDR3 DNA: TGTGCCAGCAGCTCGACTAGTGGAGATACGCAGTATTTT.

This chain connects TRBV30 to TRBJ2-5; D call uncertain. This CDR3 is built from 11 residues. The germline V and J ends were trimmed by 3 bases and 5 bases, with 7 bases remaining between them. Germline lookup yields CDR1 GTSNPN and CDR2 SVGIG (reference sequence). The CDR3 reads CAWSMRETQYF. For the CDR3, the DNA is TGTGCCTGGAGCATGAGGGAGACCCAGTACTTC.

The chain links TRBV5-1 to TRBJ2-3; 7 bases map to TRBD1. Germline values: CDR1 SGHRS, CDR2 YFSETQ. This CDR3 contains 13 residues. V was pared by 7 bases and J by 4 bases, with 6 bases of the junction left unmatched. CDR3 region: CASAPGGADTQYF. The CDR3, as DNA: TGCGCCAGCGCGCCAGGGGGTGCAGATACGCAGTATTTT.